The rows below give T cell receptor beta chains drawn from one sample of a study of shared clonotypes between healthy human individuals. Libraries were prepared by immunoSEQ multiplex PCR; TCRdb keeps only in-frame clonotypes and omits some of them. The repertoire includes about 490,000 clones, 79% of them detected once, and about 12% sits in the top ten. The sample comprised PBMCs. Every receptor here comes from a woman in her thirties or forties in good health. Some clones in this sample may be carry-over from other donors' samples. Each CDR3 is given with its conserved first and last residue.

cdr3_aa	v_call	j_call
CASSPEGAGTYEQYF	TRBV28	TRBJ2-7
CASSSPEGSNEQFF	TRBV28	TRBJ2-1
CASSTLVFSIAGELFF	TRBV19	TRBJ2-2
CASRKTGEETQYF	TRBV28	TRBJ2-5
CASSEKQGENYGYTF	TRBV2	TRBJ1-2
CASRARGRETQYF	TRBV5-6	TRBJ2-5
CASSLDRSSYEQYF	TRBV7-2	TRBJ2-7
CASEGTSGSSYEQYF	TRBV6-5	TRBJ2-7
CASSQEGRGTYEQYF	TRBV14	TRBJ2-7
CASSNPGQGLNGYTF	TRBV19	TRBJ1-2
CASEGSATNEKLFF	TRBV28	TRBJ1-4
CASSLTHEVNTEAFF	TRBV7-9	TRBJ1-1
CASSHEEWSYEQYF	TRBV28	TRBJ2-7
CAWRRGNNSPLHF	TRBV30	TRBJ1-6
CASRVDRGVLGELFF	TRBV2	TRBJ2-2
CASSYGLNYEQYF	TRBV7-6	TRBJ2-7
CASSSPLWESSYNEQFF	TRBV28	TRBJ2-1
CASSFGANIQYF	TRBV11-1	TRBJ2-4
CASSQEASGSTDTQYF	TRBV4-3	TRBJ2-3
CASSLKSLYMGETQYF	TRBV14	TRBJ2-5
CASSGTGDQPQHF	TRBV2	TRBJ1-5
CSAFRVTGEGYTF	TRBV29-1	TRBJ1-2
CATSRDARDGQNTEAFF	TRBV15	TRBJ1-1
CARSGQLNTGELFF	TRBV30	TRBJ2-2
CASSTGEIGELFF	TRBV9	TRBJ2-2
CSARKIYEQYF	TRBV20-1	TRBJ2-7
CASSPPRRTGKDNEQFF	TRBV2	TRBJ2-1
CASSLYGVSYEQYF	TRBV13	TRBJ2-7
CAWSPRGGRVAYGYTF	TRBV30	TRBJ1-2
CASSLGVGLYEQYF	TRBV11-2	TRBJ2-7
CASGPGTGTEKLFF	TRBV25-1	TRBJ1-4
CASSPGGSRSDTQYF	TRBV28	TRBJ2-3
CASSFDTDTEAFF	TRBV19	TRBJ1-1
CASSPTRRLAGYEQYF	TRBV4-2	TRBJ2-7
CAWSRGVEQYF	TRBV30	TRBJ2-7
CASSLPSGGAETQYF	TRBV28	TRBJ2-5
CASSQVRGATDTQYF	TRBV14	TRBJ2-3
CASFRDFYGYTF	TRBV19	TRBJ1-2
CASSPGAANTEAFF	TRBV7-2	TRBJ1-1
CASSESLLGQGADTQYF	TRBV25-1	TRBJ2-3
CASSTDRVNEQFF	TRBV7-9	TRBJ2-1
CSATSSYEQYF	TRBV20-1	TRBJ2-7